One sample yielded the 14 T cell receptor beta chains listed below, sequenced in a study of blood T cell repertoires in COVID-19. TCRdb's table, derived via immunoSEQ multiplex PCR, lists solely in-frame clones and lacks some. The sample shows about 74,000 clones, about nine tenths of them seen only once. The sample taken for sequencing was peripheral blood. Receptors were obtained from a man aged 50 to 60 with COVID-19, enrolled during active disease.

Here the CDR3 reads CASSSLRGVNTEAFF. The DNA of the CDR3 is TGTGCCAGCAGCTCTCTCCGGGGTGTGAACACTGAAGCTTTCTTT. This sequence joins TRBV5-6 and TRBJ1-1; D is unclear. The CDR3 has 15 amino acids. Trimming cost V 3 bases and J 0 bases, with 12 bases left between them. Germline CDR1 SGHDT, CDR2 YYEEEE.

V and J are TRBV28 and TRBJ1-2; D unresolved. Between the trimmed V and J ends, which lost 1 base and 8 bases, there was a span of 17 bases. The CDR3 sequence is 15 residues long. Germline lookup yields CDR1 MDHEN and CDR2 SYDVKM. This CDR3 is CASSLSAARGEGYTF. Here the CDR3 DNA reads TGTGCCAGCAGTTTATCGGCAGCCCGCGGGGAAGGCTACACCTTC.

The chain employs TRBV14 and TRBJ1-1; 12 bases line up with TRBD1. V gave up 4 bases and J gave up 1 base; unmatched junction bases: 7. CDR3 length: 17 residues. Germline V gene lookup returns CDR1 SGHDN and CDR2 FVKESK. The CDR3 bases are TGTGCCAGCAGCCCAGCGGGACAGGGGGCTAGGAACACTGAAGCTTTCTTT. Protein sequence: CASSPAGQGARNTEAFF.

CDR3 amino acids: CASRKARGEQYF. Here the CDR3 DNA reads TGTGCCAGTAGAAAGGCTAGGGGGGAGCAGTACTTC. The chain combines TRBV19 with TRBJ2-7; tentative D call: TRBD1 (6 bases). Trimming took 6 bases from V and 7 from J, leaving 13 bases between them. The CDR3 spans 12 residues. The germline V gene has CDR1 LNHDA and CDR2 SQIVND (reference sequence).

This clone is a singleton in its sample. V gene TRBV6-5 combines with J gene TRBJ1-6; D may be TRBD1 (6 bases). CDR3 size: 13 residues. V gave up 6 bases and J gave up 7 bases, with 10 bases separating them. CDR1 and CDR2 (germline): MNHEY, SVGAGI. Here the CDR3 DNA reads TGTGCCAGCAGGACAGGCGGAAATTCACCCCTCCACTTT. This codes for CASRTGGNSPLHF.

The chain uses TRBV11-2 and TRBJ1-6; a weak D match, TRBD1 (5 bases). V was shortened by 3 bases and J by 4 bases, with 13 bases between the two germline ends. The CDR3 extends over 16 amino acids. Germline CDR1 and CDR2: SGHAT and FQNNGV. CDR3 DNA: TGTGCCAGCAGCTTTTTAGGGGCAGCGTATAATTCACCCCTCCACTTT. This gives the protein CASSFLGAAYNSPLHF. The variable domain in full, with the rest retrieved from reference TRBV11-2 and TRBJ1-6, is EAGVAQSPRYKIIEKRQSVAFWCNPISGHATLYWYQQILGQGPKLLIQFQNNGVVDDSQLPKDRFSAERLKGVDSTLKIQPAKLEDSAVYLCASSFLGAAYNSPLHFGNGTRLTVT.

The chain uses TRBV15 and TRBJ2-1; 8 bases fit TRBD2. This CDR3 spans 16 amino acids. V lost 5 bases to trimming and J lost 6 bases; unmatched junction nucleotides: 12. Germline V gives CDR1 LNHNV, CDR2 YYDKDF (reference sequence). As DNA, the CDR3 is TGTGCCACCAGCGGGACTGCGCGGGGGGTTGGCAATGAGCAGTTCTTC. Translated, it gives CATSGTARGVGNEQFF.

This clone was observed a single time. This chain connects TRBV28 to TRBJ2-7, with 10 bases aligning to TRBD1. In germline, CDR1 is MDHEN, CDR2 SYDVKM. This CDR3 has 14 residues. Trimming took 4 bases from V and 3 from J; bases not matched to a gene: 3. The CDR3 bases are TGTGCCAGCAGTTCGGGACAGGGGTTCTACGAGCAGTACTTC. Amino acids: CASSSGQGFYEQYF.

The CDR3 reads CASRSSAPSTDTQYF. The CDR3 nucleotides are TGTGCCAGTAGATCTAGCGCTCCTAGCACAGATACGCAGTATTTT. The chain employs TRBV19 and TRBJ2-3, with D possibly matching TRBD2 (6 bases). This CDR3 has 15 residues. Deletions cut 6 bases from V and 0 bases from J, with 13 bases between. Germline CDR1 is LNHDA and CDR2 is SQIVND (reference sequence).

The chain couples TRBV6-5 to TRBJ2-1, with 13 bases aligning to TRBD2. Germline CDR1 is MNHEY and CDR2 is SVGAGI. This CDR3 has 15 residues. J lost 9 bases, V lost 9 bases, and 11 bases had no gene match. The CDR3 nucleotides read TGTGCCAGTAGACCGGGACTAGCGGGATATGGTGAGCAGTTCTTC. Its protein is CASRPGLAGYGEQFF.

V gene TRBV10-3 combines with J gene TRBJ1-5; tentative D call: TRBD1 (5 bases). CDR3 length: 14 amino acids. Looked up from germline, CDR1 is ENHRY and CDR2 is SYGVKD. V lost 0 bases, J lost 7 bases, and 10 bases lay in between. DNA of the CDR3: TGTGCCATCAGTGAGTCGGGGGGTAGGCAGCCCCAGCATTTT. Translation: CAISESGGRQPQHF.

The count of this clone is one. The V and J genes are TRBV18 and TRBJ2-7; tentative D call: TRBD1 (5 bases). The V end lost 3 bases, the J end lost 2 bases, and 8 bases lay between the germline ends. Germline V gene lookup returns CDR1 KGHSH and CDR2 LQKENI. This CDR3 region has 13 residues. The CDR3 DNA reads TGTGCCAGCTCACCGGGGCAGACCTACGAGCAGTACTTC. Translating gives CASSPGQTYEQYF. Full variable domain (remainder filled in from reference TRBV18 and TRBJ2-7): NAGVMQNPRHLVRRRGQEARLRCSPMKGHSHVYWYRQLPEEGLKFMVYLQKENIIDESGMPKERFSAEFPKEGPSILRIQQVVRGDSAAYFCASSPGQTYEQYFGPGTRLTVT.

The DNA of the CDR3 is TGTGCCAGCAGTTACTCTCTGGTAGCGGTAATCTCCTACGAGCAGTACTTC. It translates to CASSYSLVAVISYEQYF. This chain links TRBV6-2 or TRBV6-3 with TRBJ2-7, with D possibly being TRBD2 (6 bases). Trimming removed 0 bases at V and 0 bases at J, with 15 bases between. CDR3 length: 17 amino acids. CDR1 MNHEY and CDR2 SVGEGT come from the germline V gene.

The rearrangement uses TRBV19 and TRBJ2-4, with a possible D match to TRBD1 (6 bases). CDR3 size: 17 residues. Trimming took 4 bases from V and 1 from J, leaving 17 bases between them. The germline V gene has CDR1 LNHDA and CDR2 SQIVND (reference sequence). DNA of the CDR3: TGTGCCAGTAGTAGCTACCGGGACACCTTTGCCAAAAACATTCAGTACTTC. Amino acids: CASSSYRDTFAKNIQYF. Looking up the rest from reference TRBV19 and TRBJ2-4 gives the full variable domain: DGGITQSPKYLFRKEGQNVTLSCEQNLNHDAMYWYRQDPGQGLRLIYYSQIVNDFQKGDIAEGYSVSREKKESFPLTVTSAQKNPTAFYLCASSSYRDTFAKNIQYFGAGTRLSVL.